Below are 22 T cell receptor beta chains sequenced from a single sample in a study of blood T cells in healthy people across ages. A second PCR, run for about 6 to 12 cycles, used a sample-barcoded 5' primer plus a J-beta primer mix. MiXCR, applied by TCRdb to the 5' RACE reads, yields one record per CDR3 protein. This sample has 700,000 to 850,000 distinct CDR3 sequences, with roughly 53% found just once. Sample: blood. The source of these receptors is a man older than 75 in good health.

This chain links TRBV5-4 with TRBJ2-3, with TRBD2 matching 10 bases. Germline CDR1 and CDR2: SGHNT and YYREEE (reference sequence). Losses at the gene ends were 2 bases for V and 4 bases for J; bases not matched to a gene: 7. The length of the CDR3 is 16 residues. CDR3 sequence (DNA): TGTGCCAGCAGCTTCAGTCTAGCGGGAGACGCAGATACGCAGTATTTT. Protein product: CASSFSLAGDADTQYF.

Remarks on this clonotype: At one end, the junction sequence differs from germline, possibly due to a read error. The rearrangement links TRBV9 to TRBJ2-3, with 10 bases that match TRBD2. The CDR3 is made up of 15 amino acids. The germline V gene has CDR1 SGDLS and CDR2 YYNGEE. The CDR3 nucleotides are TGTGCCAGCAGCGCCCGGACTAGCGGCACAGATATGCAGTATTTT. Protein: CASSARTSGTDMQYF. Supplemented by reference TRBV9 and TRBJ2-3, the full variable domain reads DSGVTQTPKHLITATGQRVTLRCSPRSGDLSVYWYQQSLDQGLQFLIQYYNGEERAKGNILERFSAQQFPDLHSELNLSSLELGDSALYFCASSARTSGTDMQYFGPGTRLTVL.

The DNA for the CDR3 is TGCAGCGTGGACAGGGTCGGGCAGCCCCAGCATTTT. Its translation: CSVDRVGQPQHF. The genes are TRBV29-1 and TRBJ1-5, with TRBD1 matching over 8 bases. Germline-derived CDR1 and CDR2 are SQVTM and ANQGSEA. V lost 6 bases and J lost 7; bases outside the gene matches: 5. This CDR3 contains 12 residues.

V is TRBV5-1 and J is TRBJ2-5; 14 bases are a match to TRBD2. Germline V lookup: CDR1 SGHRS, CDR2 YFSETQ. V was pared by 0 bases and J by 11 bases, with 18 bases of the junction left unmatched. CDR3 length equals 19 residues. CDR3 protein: CASSLVGLAGGGARNEQYF. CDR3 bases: TGCGCCAGCAGCTTGGTCGGACTAGCGGGAGGAGGGGCTAGGAATGAGCAGTACTTC.

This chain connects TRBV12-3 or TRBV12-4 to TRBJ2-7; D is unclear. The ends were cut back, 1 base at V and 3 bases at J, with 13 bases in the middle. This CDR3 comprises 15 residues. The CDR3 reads CASSLGRIRVYEQYF. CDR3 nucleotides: TGTGCCAGCAGTTTAGGCCGGATTAGGGTCTACGAGCAGTACTTC.

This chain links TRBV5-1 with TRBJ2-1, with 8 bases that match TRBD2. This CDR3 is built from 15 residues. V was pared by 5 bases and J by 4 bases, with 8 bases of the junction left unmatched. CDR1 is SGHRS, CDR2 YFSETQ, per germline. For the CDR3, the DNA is TGCGCCAGCAGTCAGCGGGAGAAGGGTTACAATGAGCAGTTCTTC. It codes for CASSQREKGYNEQFF.

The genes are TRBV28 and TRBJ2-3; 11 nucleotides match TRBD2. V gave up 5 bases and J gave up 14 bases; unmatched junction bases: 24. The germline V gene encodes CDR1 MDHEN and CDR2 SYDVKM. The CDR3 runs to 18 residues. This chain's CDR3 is CASSPGESSGRSDRDAYF. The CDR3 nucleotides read TGTGCCAGCAGTCCCGGGGAATCTAGCGGGAGGTCCGACAGAGACGCGTATTTT.

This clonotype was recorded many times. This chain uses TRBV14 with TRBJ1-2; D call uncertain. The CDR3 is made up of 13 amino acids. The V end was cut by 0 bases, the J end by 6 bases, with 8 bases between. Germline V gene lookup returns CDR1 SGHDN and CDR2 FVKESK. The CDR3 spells CASSQDYSHGYTF. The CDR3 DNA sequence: TGTGCCAGCAGCCAAGATTACTCCCATGGCTACACCTTC.

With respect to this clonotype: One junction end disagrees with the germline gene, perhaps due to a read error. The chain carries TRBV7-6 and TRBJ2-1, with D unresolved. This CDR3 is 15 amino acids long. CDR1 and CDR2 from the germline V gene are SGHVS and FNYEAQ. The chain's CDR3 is CACSPRPNRGNEQFF. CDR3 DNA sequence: TGTGCCTGCAGCCCCCGACCCAACCGTGGCAATGAGCAGTTCTTC.

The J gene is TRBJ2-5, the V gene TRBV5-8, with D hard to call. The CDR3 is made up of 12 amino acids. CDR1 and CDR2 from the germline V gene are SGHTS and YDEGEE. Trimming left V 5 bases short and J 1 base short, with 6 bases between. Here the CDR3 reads CASRRRQETQYF. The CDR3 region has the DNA TGTGCCAGCAGACGGCGCCAAGAGACCCAGTACTTC. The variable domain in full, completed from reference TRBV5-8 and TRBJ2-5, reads EAGVTQSPTHLIKTRGQQATLRCSPISGHTSVYWYQQALGLGLQFLLWYDEGEERNRGNFPPRFSGRQFPNYSSELNVNALELEDSALYLCASRRRQETQYFGPGTRLLVL.

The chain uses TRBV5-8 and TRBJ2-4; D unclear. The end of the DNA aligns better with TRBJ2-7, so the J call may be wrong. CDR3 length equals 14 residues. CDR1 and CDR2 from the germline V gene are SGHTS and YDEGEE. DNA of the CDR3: TGTGCCAGCAGCTTGGGACTTGTCCCGGGCGAGCAGTACTTC. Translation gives CASSLGLVPGEQYF.

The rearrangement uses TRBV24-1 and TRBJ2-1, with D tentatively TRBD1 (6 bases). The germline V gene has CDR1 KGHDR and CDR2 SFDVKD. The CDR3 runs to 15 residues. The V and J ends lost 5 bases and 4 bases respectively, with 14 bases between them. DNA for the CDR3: TGTGCCACCAGTGTTCACCGGGACAAATACAATGAGCAGTTCTTC. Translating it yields CATSVHRDKYNEQFF.

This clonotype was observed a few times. CDR3 nucleotide sequence: TGCAGTGCTAGAGTAGGGTCCCTCTACACAGATACGCAGTATTTT. Protein product: CSARVGSLYTDTQYF. The genes are TRBV20-1 and TRBJ2-3; D call uncertain. Germline CDR1 and CDR2: DFQATT and SNEGSKA (reference sequence). The V end lost 1 base, the J end lost 2 bases, and 13 bases lay between the germline ends. The CDR3 totals 15 residues.

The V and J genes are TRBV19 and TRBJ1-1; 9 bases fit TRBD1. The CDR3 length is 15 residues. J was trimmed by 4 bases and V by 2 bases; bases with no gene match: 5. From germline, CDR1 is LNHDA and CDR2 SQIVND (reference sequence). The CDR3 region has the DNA TGTGCCAGTAGTATAAAGACAGGGGGTGGCACTGAAGCTTTCTTT. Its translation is CASSIKTGGGTEAFF.

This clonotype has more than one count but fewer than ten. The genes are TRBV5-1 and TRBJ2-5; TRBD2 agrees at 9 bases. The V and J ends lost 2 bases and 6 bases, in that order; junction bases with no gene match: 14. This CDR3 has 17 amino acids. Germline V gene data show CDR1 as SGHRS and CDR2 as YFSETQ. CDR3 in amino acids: CASSLLAGAPPGQTQYF. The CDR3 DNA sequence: TGCGCCAGCAGCTTATTAGCGGGAGCGCCTCCGGGACAGACCCAGTACTTC.

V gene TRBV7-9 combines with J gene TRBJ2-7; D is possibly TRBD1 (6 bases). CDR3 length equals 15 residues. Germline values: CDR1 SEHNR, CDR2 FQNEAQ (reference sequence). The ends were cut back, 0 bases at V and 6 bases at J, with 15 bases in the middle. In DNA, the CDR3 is TGTGCCAGCAGCTTAGCCACAGGGACCCCAGGCGAGCAGTACTTC. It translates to CASSLATGTPGEQYF.

CDR3 sequence reads: CASSPISGPREQYF. The CDR3 DNA reads as TGTGCCAGCTCACCAATTAGCGGCCCCAGGGAGCAGTACTTC. The V gene is TRBV18, the J gene TRBJ2-7; tentatively, D is TRBD2 (6 bases). Germline-derived CDR1 and CDR2 are KGHSH and LQKENI. The CDR3 is 14 residues long. V lost 2 bases and J 7 bases, leaving 15 bases between the germline ends.

The CDR3 region is CASSPPGQRLYEQYF. CDR3 in DNA: TGTGCCAGCAGCCCCCCAGGGCAAAGGCTCTACGAGCAGTACTTC. J is TRBJ2-7 and V is TRBV6-6; the D gene is possibly TRBD1 (5 bases). The V and J ends lost 6 bases and 3 bases respectively, with 18 bases between them. The CDR3 runs to 15 residues. Germline values: CDR1 MNHNY, CDR2 SVGAGI (reference sequence).

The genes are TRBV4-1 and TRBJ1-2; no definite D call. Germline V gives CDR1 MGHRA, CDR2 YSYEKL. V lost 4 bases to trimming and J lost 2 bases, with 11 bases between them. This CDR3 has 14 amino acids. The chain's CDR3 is CASSPRAMNYGYTF. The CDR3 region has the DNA TGCGCCAGCAGCCCCCGGGCTATGAACTATGGCTACACCTTC.

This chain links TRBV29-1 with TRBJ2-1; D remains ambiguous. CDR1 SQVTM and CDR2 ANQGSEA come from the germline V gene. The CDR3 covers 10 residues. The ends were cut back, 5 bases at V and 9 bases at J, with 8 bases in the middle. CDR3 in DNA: TGCAGCGTTCAAGTCATTGAGCAGTTCTTC. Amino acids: CSVQVIEQFF.

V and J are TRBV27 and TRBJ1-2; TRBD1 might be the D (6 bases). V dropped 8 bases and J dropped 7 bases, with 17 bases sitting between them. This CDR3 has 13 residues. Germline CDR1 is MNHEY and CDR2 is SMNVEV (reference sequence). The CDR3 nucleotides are TGTGCCAGCGCAATGACAGGAACTTTTGGCTACACCTTC. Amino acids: CASAMTGTFGYTF.

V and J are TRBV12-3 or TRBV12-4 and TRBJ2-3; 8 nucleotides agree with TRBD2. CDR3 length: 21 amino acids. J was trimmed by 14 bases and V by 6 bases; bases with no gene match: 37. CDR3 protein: CASSDPGGAGIAGALHRYAYF. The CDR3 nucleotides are TGTGCCAGCAGCGACCCGGGGGGGGCTGGCATAGCGGGTGCACTCCACAGATACGCGTATTTT.